This TCR beta chain was found in a study of T cells in Graves' hyperthyroidism and ophthalmopathy. General observations from the study: Blood also contained most expanded thyroid clonotypes above 0.001.

The germline V gene has CDR1 SGHTA and CDR2 FQGNSA. The CDR3 is 15 amino acids. Trimming removed 4 bases from V and 5 bases from J; junction bases left unmatched: 7. Graves' hyperthyroidism qualified as stable when ophthalmopathy did not progress within 18 months. Patients with uncontrolled infections, other autoimmune diseases, pregnancy or lactation were excluded. Clinicians diagnosed patients from clinical symptoms, serum thyroxine and TRAb, thyroid ultrasound and orbital computed tomography. Amplified TCR beta CDR3 regions came from RNA transcripts. The HTBI primer set drove a first-round RT-PCR of the TCR CDR3. TCRdb reprocessed the multiplex PCR reads with MiXCR, giving one entry per CDR3 protein. The sample records roughly 570,000 distinct CDR3 sequences, more than 45% being singletons. Note on this clonotype: Its specificity is not known.

This chain uses TRBV7-2 with TRBJ2-5, with 10 bases matching TRBD2. Specimen: peripheral blood or thyroid tissue (not recorded which). The source is a woman under 30 with Graves' hyperthyroidism. The CDR3, as DNA: TGTGCCAGCAGCTCTCCTAGCGGGAGTTGGGAGACCCAGTACTTC. Amino acid sequence: CASSSPSGSWETQYF.